These 15 T cell receptor beta chains were all obtained from the same sample, sequenced in a study of CD4 T cells in relation to SARS-CoV-2 and coronaviruses. Their target antigens are unknown. Libraries were prepared by immunoSEQ multiplex PCR; TCRdb keeps only in-frame clonotypes and omits some of them. The sample holds approximately 20,000 clones, about 80% seen once. CD4+ T cells from unexposed donors were obtained before the COVID-19 pandemic (2011-2018). Isolation of CD4+ T cells took place after around eleven days in culture. The sequencing input was CD4+ T cells from PBMCs, cultured in vitro. These receptors originate from a human donor in good health.

This chain's CDR3 is CAISKREYNEQFF. The CDR3 region has the DNA TGTGCCATCAGCAAGCGGGAGTACAATGAGCAGTTCTTC. The rearrangement uses TRBV10-3 and TRBJ2-1; 8 bases fit TRBD2. V shed 6 bases and J 4 bases; nucleotides not matched to a gene: 2. The CDR3 runs to 13 residues. CDR1 and CDR2 (germline): ENHRY, SYGVKD.

This chain links TRBV7-9 with TRBJ2-3, with D possibly matching TRBD1 (5 bases). V shed 8 bases and J shed 1 base, with 10 bases lying between them. This CDR3 has 13 amino acids. Germline CDR1 SEHNR, CDR2 FQNEAQ (reference sequence). CDR3 sequence reads: CASSVRGTDTQYF. DNA of the CDR3: TGTGCCAGCTCGGTCAGGGGCACAGATACGCAGTATTTT.

The CDR3 nucleotides are TGTGCCAGCAGCTACACGACGGGGGCGAACACTGAAGCTTTCTTT. Amino acid sequence: CASSYTTGANTEAFF. This chain uses TRBV6-5 with TRBJ1-1, with D possibly being TRBD1 (6 bases). Trimming pared 6 bases from V and 1 base from J, leaving 15 bases between. CDR3 length: 15 amino acids. Per the germline V gene, CDR1 is MNHEY and CDR2 is SVGAGI.

This clone was picked up a small number of times. This sequence joins TRBV11-2 and TRBJ1-4, with D maybe TRBD1 (5 bases). Germline V gives CDR1 SGHAT, CDR2 FQNNGV. V was shortened by 1 base and J by 3 bases, with 9 bases between the two germline ends. This CDR3 contains 15 residues. CDR3 sequence: CASSLVGAANEKLFF. The CDR3 DNA follows: TGTGCCAGCAGCTTAGTAGGGGCCGCTAATGAAAAACTGTTTTTT.

The chain couples TRBV21-1 to TRBJ2-2; the DNA was not compared with TRBD1, the D call given in the table. TRBV21-1 is a listed pseudogene. The CDR3 loop spans 15 amino acids. In nucleotides, the CDR3 is TGTGCCAGCGGGCCGGGACAGGGGAACTCCGGGGAGCTGTTTTTT. Translated: CASGPGQGNSGELFF.

This clone has more than one count but fewer than ten. V gene TRBV4-2 combines with J gene TRBJ2-5; D unclear. Trimming shortened V by 1 base and J by 5 bases, and 8 bases separated the two germline ends. This CDR3 contains 13 residues. The germline V gene encodes CDR1 LGHNA and CDR2 YNFKEQ. The DNA for the CDR3 is TGTGCCAGCAGCCAAGCCCACGGGGAGACCCAGTACTTC. The encoded protein is CASSQAHGETQYF.

The J gene is TRBJ1-5, the V gene TRBV2; TRBD1 might be the D (6 bases). CDR1 and CDR2 (germline): SNHLY, FYNNEI. Trimming took 6 bases from V and 3 from J, leaving 15 bases between them. This CDR3 is 15 amino acids long. In DNA, the CDR3 is TGTGCCAGCAGGGCGACAGGTTTGCTCAATCAGCCCCAGCATTTT. Its translation: CASRATGLLNQPQHF.

This CDR3 reads CASSLTGTGFPGELFF. The CDR3 DNA follows: TGTGCCAGCAGCTTAACCGGGACAGGGTTTCCCGGGGAGCTGTTTTTT. The V call is TRBV7-2, the J call TRBJ2-2, with 9 bases lining up with TRBD1. Germline-derived CDR1 and CDR2 are SGHTA and FQGNSA. The CDR3 runs to 16 residues. Losses at the gene ends were 2 bases for V and 6 bases for J; bases not matched to a gene: 7.

This sequence joins TRBV3-1 (or the pseudogene TRBV3-2) and TRBJ2-7; TRBD2 aligns across 7 bases. The CDR3 loop spans 15 amino acids. Germline CDR1 reads LGHDT; CDR2 reads YNNKEL (reference sequence). Trimming removed 2 bases from V and 6 bases from J; junction bases left unmatched: 10. The CDR3 coding sequence is TGTGCCAGCAGCCAACAAATGGGGGGGAACGTCGAGCAGTACTTC. Protein product: CASSQQMGGNVEQYF.

The rearrangement links TRBV12-3 or TRBV12-4 to TRBJ2-5; D unresolved. V was trimmed by 6 bases and J by 5 bases, leaving 13 bases between them. The CDR3 is 13 residues long. The CDR3 reads CASSWGLEETQYF. CDR3 sequence (DNA): TGTGCCAGCAGCTGGGGTCTGGAGGAGACCCAGTACTTC.

J is TRBJ2-7 and V is TRBV6-2 or TRBV6-3; D gene ambiguous. The CDR3 loop spans 17 amino acids. V was pared by 0 bases and J by 1 base, with 16 bases between. Germline V gene lookup returns CDR1 MNHEY and CDR2 SVGEGT. This chain's CDR3 is CASSYSFGTTPSYEQYF. The DNA of the CDR3 is TGTGCCAGCAGTTACTCATTTGGCACAACGCCTTCCTACGAGCAGTACTTC.

V and J are TRBV29-1 and TRBJ2-1; no clear D gene. The V end lost 6 bases, the J end lost 1 base, and 16 bases lay between the germline ends. The CDR3 runs to 15 residues. The V gene's germline CDR1 is SQVTM and CDR2 ANQGSEA. CDR3 residues: CSVSHGSRSYNEQFF. CDR3 bases: TGCAGCGTATCCCACGGGTCCCGATCCTACAATGAGCAGTTCTTC.

The chain recombines TRBV7-2 with TRBJ2-3, with D perhaps assigned TRBD1 or TRBD2 (5 bases each). This CDR3 has 13 amino acids. The V gene lost 5 bases and the J gene lost 6 bases, with 12 bases spanning the gap. CDR1 is SGHTA and CDR2 is FQGNSA in the germline V gene. CDR3 protein: CASSNTWGDTQYF. As DNA, the CDR3 is TGTGCCAGCAGCAATACTTGGGGGGATACGCAGTATTTT.

The genes are TRBV6-2 or TRBV6-3 and TRBJ2-3, with no clear D. Per the germline V gene, CDR1 is MNHEY and CDR2 is SVGEGT. The V end lost 6 bases, the J end lost 3 bases, and 16 bases lay between the germline ends. This CDR3 spans 15 amino acids. In nucleotides, the CDR3 is TGTGCCAGCAGCCCTGGTTCGGCGGAGACAGATACGCAGTATTTT. Amino acid sequence: CASSPGSAETDTQYF.

The chain couples TRBV14 to TRBJ1-6; unclear D gene. Germline V gives CDR1 SGHDN, CDR2 FVKESK. Between the trimmed V and J ends, which lost 1 base and 7 bases, there was a span of 8 bases. This CDR3 region has 14 residues. The chain's CDR3 is CASSQGTANSPLHF. CDR3 nucleotides: TGTGCCAGCAGCCAAGGCACAGCCAATTCACCCCTCCACTTT.